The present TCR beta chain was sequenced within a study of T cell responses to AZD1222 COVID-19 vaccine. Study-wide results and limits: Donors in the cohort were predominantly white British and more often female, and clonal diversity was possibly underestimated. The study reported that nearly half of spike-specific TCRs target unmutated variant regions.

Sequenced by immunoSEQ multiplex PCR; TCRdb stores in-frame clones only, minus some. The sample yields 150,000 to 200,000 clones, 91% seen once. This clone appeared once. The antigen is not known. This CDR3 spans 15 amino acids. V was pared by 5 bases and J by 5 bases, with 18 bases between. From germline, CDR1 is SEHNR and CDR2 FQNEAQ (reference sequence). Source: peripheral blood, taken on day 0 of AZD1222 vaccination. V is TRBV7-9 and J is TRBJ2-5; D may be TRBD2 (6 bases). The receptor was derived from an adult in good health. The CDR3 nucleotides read TGTGCCAGCAGCCCAAGAGAACTAGCAGGGGAGACCCAGTACTTC. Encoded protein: CASSPRELAGETQYF.